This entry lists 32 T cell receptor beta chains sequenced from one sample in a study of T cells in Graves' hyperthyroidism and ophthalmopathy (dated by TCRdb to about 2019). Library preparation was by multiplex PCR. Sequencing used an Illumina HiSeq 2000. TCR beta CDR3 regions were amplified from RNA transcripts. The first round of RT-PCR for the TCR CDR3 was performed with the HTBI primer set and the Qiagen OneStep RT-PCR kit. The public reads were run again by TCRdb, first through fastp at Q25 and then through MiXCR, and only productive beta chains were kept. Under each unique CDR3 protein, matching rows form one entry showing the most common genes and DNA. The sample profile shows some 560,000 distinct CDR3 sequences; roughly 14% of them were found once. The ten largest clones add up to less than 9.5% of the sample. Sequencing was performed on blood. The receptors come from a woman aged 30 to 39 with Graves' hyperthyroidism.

CDR3 bases: TGTGCCAGCAGTGGCGGCGCCCGCAATCAGCCCCAGCATTTT. Its protein product is CASSGGARNQPQHF. V is TRBV2 and J is TRBJ1-5, with D hard to call. The V and J ends lost 4 bases and 2 bases respectively, with 9 bases between them. CDR1 and CDR2 (germline): SNHLY, FYNNEI. The CDR3 sequence is 14 residues long.

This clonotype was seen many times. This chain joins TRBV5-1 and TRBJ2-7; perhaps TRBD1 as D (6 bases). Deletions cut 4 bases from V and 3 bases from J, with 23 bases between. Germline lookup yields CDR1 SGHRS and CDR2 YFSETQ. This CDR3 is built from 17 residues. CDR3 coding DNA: TGCGCCAGCAGCCTGGAACCTTACGGGACACCCCTCTACGAGCAGTACTTC. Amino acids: CASSLEPYGTPLYEQYF.

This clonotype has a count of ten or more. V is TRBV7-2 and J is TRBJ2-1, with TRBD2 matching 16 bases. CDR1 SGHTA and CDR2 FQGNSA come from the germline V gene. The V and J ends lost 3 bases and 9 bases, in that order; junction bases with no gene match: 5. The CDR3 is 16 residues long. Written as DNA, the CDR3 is TGTGCCAGCAGCTTCTCGGGACTAGCGGGAGGGCCTGAGCAGTTCTTC. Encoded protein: CASSFSGLAGGPEQFF.

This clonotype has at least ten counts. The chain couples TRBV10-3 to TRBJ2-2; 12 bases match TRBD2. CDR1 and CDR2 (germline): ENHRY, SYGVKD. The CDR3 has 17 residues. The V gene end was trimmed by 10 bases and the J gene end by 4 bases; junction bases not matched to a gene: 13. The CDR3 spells CASATSGRGQGTGELFF. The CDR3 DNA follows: TGTGCCAGTGCGACTAGCGGGAGAGGTCAAGGCACCGGGGAGCTGTTTTTT.

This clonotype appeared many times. The CDR3 bases are TGTGCCAGTAGTAGAGGACCGACAACGAACACTGAAGCTTTCTTT. It translates to CASSRGPTTNTEAFF. V is TRBV19 and J is TRBJ1-1, with D unresolved. The CDR3 length is 15 residues. Germline CDR1 LNHDA, CDR2 SQIVND (reference sequence). V lost 4 bases to trimming and J lost 1 base, with 13 bases between them.

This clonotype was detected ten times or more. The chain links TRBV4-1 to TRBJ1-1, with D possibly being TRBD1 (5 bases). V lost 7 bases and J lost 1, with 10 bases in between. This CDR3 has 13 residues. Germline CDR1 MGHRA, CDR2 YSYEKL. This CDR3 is CASMGGANTEAFF. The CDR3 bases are TGCGCCAGCATGGGAGGGGCGAACACTGAAGCTTTCTTT.

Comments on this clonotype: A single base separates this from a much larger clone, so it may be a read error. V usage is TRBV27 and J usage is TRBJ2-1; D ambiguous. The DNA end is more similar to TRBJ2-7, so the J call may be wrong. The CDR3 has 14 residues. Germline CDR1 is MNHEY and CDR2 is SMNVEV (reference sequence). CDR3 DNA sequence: TGTGCCAGCAGTTCCTTTTCGGCTCACAATGAGCAGTACTTC. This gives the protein CASSSFSAHNEQYF.

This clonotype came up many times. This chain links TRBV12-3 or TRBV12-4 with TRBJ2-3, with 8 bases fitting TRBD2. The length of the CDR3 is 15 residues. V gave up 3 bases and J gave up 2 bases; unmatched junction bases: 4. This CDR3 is CASSLTAGATDTQYF. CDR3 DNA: TGTGCCAGCAGTTTGACAGCGGGAGCCACAGATACGCAGTATTTT.

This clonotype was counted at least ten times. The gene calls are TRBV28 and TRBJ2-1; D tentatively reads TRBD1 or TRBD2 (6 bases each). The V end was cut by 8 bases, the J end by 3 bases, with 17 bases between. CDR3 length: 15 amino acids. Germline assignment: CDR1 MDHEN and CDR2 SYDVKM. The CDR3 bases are TGTGCCAGCGGATCGGGGGCTAGTCTCTACAATGAGCAGTTCTTC. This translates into CASGSGASLYNEQFF.

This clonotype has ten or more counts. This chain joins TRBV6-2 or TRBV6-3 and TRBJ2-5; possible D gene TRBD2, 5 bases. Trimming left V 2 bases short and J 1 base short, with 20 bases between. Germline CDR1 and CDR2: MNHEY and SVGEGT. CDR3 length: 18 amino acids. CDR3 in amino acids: CASSYQRGSPTSQETQYF. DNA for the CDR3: TGTGCCAGCAGTTACCAACGCGGGTCACCGACGAGCCAAGAGACCCAGTACTTC.

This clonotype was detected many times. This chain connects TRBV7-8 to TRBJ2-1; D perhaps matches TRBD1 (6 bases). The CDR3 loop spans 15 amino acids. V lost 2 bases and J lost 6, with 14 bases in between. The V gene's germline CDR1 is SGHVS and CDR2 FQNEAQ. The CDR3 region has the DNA TGTGCCAGCAGCTTACTCAGGGGTCGAGTCAATGAGCAGTTCTTC. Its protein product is CASSLLRGRVNEQFF.

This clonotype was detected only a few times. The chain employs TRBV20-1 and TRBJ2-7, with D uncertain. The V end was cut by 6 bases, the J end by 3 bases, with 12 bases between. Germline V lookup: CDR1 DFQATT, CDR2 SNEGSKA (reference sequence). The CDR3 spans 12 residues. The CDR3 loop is CSAPLDNYEQYF. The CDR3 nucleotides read TGCAGTGCCCCCTTAGACAACTACGAGCAGTACTTC.

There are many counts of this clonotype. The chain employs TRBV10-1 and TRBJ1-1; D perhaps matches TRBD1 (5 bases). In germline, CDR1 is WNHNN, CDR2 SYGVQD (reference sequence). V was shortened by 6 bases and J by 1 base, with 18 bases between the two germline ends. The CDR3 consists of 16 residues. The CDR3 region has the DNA TGCGCCAGCAGGGGTTCGGCCGAGACAGAGAACACTGAAGCTTTCTTT. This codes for CASRGSAETENTEAFF.

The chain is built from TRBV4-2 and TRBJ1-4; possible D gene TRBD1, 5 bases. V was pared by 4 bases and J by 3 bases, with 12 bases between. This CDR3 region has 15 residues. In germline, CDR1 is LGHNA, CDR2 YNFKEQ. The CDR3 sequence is CASSPSWDPNEKLFF. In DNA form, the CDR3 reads TGTGCCAGCAGCCCAAGTTGGGACCCTAATGAAAAACTGTTTTTT.

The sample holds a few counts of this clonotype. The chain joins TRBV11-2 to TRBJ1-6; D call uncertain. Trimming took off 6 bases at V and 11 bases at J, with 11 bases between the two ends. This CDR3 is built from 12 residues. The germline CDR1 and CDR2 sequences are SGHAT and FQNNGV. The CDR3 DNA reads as TGTGCCAGCAGGAGTAGTAGGACACCCCTCCACTTT. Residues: CASRSSRTPLHF.

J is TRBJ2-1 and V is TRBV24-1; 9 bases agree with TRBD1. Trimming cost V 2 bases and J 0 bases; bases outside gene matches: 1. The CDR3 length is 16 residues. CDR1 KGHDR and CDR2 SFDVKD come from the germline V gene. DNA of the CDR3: TGTGCCACCAGTGATTCGGGACAGGGCTCCTACAATGAGCAGTTCTTC. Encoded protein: CATSDSGQGSYNEQFF.

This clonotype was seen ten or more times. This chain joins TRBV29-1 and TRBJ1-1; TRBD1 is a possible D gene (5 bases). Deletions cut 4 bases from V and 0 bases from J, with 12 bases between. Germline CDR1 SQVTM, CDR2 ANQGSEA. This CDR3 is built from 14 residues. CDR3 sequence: CSVVTQTVNTEAFF. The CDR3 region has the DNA TGCAGCGTTGTCACGCAGACAGTGAACACTGAAGCTTTCTTT.

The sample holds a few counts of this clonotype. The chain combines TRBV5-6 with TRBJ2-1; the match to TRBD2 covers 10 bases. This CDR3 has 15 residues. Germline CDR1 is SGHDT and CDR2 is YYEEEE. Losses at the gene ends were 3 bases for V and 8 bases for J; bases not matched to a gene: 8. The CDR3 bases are TGTGCCAGCAGCTCCCCGGGACTAGCGTTTCATGAGCAGTTCTTC. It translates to CASSSPGLAFHEQFF.

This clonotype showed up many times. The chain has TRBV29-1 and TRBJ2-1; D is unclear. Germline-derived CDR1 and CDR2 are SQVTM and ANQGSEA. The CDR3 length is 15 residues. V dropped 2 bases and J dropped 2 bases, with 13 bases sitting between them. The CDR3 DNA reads TGCAGCGTTGAACTTGCGGTCGGAACCTACAATGAGCAGTTCTTC. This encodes CSVELAVGTYNEQFF.

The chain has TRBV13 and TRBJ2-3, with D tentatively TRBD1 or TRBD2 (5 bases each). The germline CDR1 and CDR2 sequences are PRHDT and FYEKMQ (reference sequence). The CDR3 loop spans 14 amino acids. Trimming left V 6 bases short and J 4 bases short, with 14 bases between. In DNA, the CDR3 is TGTGCCAGCAGGCCCTGGGACCGCTCAGATACGCAGTATTTT. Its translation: CASRPWDRSDTQYF.

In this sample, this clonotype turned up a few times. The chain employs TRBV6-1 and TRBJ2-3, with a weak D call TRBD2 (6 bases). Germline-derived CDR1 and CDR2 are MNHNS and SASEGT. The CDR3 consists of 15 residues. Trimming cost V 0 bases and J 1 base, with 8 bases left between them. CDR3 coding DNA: TGTGCCAGCAGTGAAGCGCGGGGTGGCACAGATACGCAGTATTTT. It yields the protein CASSEARGGTDTQYF.

The CDR3 is CASSSAGQQNEKLFF. DNA of the CDR3: TGTGCCAGCAGTTCTGCGGGACAGCAAAATGAAAAACTGTTTTTT. The V gene is TRBV28, the J gene TRBJ1-4, with TRBD1 identical over 7 bases. J gave up 5 bases and V 4 bases, and 7 bases lay outside the gene matches. The CDR3 length is 15 residues. Germline lookup yields CDR1 MDHEN and CDR2 SYDVKM.

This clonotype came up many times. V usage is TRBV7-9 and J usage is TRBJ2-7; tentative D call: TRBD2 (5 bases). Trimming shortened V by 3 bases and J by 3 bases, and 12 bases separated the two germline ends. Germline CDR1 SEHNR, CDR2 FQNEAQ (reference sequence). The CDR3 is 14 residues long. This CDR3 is CASSFLGEDYEQYF. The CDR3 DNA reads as TGTGCCAGCAGCTTCCTCGGGGAAGACTACGAGCAGTACTTC.

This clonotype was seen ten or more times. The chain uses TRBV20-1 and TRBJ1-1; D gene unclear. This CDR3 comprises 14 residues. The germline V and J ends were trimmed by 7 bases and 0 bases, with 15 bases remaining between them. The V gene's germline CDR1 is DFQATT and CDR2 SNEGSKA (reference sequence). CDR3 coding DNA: TGCAGTGTCCCGAGTCGCCTAATGAACACTGAAGCTTTCTTT. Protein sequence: CSVPSRLMNTEAFF.

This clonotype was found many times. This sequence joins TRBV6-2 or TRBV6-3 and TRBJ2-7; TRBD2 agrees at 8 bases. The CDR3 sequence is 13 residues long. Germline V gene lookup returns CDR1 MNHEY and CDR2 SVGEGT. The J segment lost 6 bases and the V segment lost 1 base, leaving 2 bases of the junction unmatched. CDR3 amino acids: CASSYLLAAEQYF. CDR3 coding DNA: TGTGCCAGCAGTTACTTACTAGCGGCCGAGCAGTACTTC.

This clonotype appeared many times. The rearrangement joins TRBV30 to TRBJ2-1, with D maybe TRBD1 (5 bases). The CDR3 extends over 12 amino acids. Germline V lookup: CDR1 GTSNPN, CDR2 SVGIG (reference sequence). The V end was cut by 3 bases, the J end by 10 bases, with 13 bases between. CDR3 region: CAWSQGFPEQFF. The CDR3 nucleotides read TGTGCCTGGAGCCAGGGATTTCCGGAGCAGTTCTTC.

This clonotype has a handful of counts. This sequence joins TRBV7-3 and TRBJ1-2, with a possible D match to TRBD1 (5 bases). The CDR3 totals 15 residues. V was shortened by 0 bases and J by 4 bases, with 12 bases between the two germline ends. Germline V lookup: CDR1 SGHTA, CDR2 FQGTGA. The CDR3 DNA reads TGTGCCAGCAGCTTAACGGTCACAGGATCCTATGGCTACACCTTC. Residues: CASSLTVTGSYGYTF.

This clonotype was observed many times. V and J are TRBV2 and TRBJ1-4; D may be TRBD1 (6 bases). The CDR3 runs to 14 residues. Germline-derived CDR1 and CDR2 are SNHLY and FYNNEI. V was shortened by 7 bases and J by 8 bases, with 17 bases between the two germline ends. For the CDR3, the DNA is TGTGCCAGCAACGAACAGGGATATTTGGAAAAACTGTTTTTT. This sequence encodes CASNEQGYLEKLFF.

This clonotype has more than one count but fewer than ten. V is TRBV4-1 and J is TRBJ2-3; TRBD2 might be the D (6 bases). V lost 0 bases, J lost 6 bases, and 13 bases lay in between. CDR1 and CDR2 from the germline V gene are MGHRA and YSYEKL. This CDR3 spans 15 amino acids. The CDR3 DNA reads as TGCGCCAGCAGCCAAGACTGGGGGGATGAGGATACGCAGTATTTT. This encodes CASSQDWGDEDTQYF.

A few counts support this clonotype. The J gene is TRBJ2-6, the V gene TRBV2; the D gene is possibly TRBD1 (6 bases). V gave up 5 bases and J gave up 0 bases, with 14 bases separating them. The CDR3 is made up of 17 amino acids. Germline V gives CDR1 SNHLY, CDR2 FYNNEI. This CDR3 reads CASSPDRLSSGANVLTF. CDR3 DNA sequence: TGTGCCAGCAGTCCGGACAGACTCAGCTCTGGGGCCAACGTCCTGACTTTC.

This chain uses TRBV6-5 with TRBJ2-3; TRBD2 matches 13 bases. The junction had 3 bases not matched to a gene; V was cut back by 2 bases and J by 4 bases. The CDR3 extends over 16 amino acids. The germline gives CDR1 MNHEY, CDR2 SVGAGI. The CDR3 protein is CASSYRTSGSPDTQYF. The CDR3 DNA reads TGTGCCAGCAGTTACAGGACTAGCGGGAGTCCAGATACGCAGTATTTT.

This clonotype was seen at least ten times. CDR3 residues: CASSPNLGTGDYEQYF. In nucleotides, the CDR3 is TGTGCCAGCAGTCCAAATCTAGGGACAGGGGACTACGAGCAGTACTTC. V and J are TRBV27 and TRBJ2-7, with TRBD1 identical over 10 bases. The junction had 10 bases not matched to a gene; V was cut back by 5 bases and J by 3 bases. CDR3 length: 16 amino acids. Germline CDR1 reads MNHEY; CDR2 reads SMNVEV (reference sequence).